Presented here are 30 T cell receptor beta chains from one specimen sequenced in a study of CD8 T cells in Susac syndrome (dated by TCRdb to between 2018 and 2021). Preparation of the library involved the immunoSEQ multiplex PCR assay. RNA was extracted using the RNeasy kit, and roughly 0.45 to 1 microgram was reverse transcribed with random hexamers. Through fastp at Q25 and MiXCR, TCRdb rebuilt clones from the public reads, retaining in-frame beta chains. Rows are unified per CDR3 protein, each entry keeping the most common DNA and genes. Within this sample are 77,000 or so distinct CDR3 sequences, with about 95% of them counted one time only. Clones ranked in the top ten supply about 0.4% of the sample. Input material: CD8+ T cells from PBMCs. These TCRs come from a human donor with multiple sclerosis.

The chain has TRBV19 and TRBJ2-7; 10 nucleotides match TRBD1. CDR3 length: 15 amino acids. The junction had 5 bases not matched to a gene; V was cut back by 3 bases and J by 3 bases. Germline CDR1 is LNHDA and CDR2 is SQIVND (reference sequence). The CDR3 nucleotides are TGTGCCAGTAGTATTAGTGGGACAGGGGTCTACGAGCAGTACTTC. Protein product: CASSISGTGVYEQYF.

The chain is built from TRBV15 and TRBJ2-2; TRBD2 is a possible D gene (6 bases). Germline V gene lookup returns CDR1 LNHNV and CDR2 YYDKDF (reference sequence). This CDR3 has 14 amino acids. Trimming removed 9 bases from V and 1 base from J, with 12 bases in between. CDR3 coding DNA: TGTGCCACGCGGGGACCACAGAACACCGGGGAGCTGTTTTTT. Amino acid sequence: CATRGPQNTGELFF.

V gene TRBV2 combines with J gene TRBJ2-2; 7 nucleotides align to TRBD2. This CDR3 contains 15 residues. Trimming took 7 bases from V and 0 from J; bases not matched to a gene: 5. Germline V lookup: CDR1 SNHLY, CDR2 FYNNEI. The CDR3 bases are TGTGCCAGCACTCTGAGCGGGGCGAACACCGGGGAGCTGTTTTTT. Its protein product is CASTLSGANTGELFF.

The chain joins TRBV9 to TRBJ2-3, with TRBD2 matching over 8 bases. CDR3 length: 16 amino acids. The germline CDR1 and CDR2 sequences are SGDLS and YYNGEE. V was clipped by 0 bases and J by 1 base; unmatched bases: 4. CDR3 sequence (DNA): TGTGCCAGCAGCGTAGCGATCGGGGGGGGCACAGATACGCAGTATTTT. Protein: CASSVAIGGGTDTQYF.

The CDR3 DNA reads as TGTGCCAGCAGCCTATCACCTGAAGCTTTCTTT. Residues: CASSLSPEAFF. V is TRBV7-2 and J is TRBJ1-1, with D uncertain. V lost 5 bases, J lost 6 bases, and 7 bases lay in between. This CDR3 spans 11 amino acids. The germline gives CDR1 SGHTA, CDR2 FQGNSA.

The rearrangement uses TRBV19 and TRBJ1-1, with D hard to call. Germline CDR1 and CDR2: LNHDA and SQIVND (reference sequence). Trimming left V 3 bases short and J 2 bases short, with 7 bases between. The CDR3 contains 13 residues. The CDR3 reads CASSILRNTEAFF. As DNA, the CDR3 is TGTGCCAGTAGTATTTTGCGCAACACTGAAGCTTTCTTT.

The rearrangement links TRBV18 to TRBJ2-1; no definite D call. V lost 5 bases to trimming and J lost 7 bases, with 6 bases between them. Germline V gene data show CDR1 as KGHSH and CDR2 as LQKENI. This CDR3 has 11 amino acids. The CDR3 is CASSRDNEQFF. The CDR3, as DNA: TGTGCCAGCTCAAGGGATAATGAGCAGTTCTTC. The full variable domain, in which reference TRBV18 and TRBJ2-1 provide the parts outside the CDR3, is NAGVMQNPRHLVRRRGQEARLRCSPMKGHSHVYWYRQLPEEGLKFMVYLQKENIIDESGMPKERFSAEFPKEGPSILRIQQVVRGDSAAYFCASSRDNEQFFGPGTRLTVL.

V and J are TRBV12-3 or TRBV12-4 and TRBJ2-5; 7 bases line up with TRBD1. This CDR3 is 16 amino acids long. V lost 2 bases, J lost 1 base, and 7 bases stayed unmatched. CDR3 sequence reads: CASSLRDSYSQETQYF. Written as DNA, the CDR3 is TGTGCCAGCAGTTTAAGGGACAGTTACAGCCAAGAGACCCAGTACTTC.

This clonotype was detected once. The rearrangement links TRBV30 to TRBJ1-3, with D maybe TRBD1 (6 bases). The V and J ends lost 4 bases and 3 bases respectively, with 13 bases between them. CDR3 size: 14 residues. Germline V gene data show CDR1 as GTSNPN and CDR2 as SVGIG (reference sequence). The CDR3 loop reads CAWMGGMGGNTIYF. The CDR3 nucleotides are TGTGCCTGGATGGGGGGCATGGGTGGAAACACCATATATTTT. The complete variable domain, with remaining parts taken from reference TRBV30 and TRBJ1-3, reads SQTIHQWPATLVQPVGSPLSLECTVEGTSNPNLYWYRQAAGRGLQLLFYSVGIGQISSEVPQNLSASRPQDRQFILSSKKLLLSDSGFYLCAWMGGMGGNTIYFGEGSWLTVV.

The chain has TRBV6-1 and TRBJ1-1; D possibly corresponds to TRBD1 (5 bases). V shed 7 bases and J shed 8 bases, with 14 bases lying between them. The CDR3 has 12 amino acids. Germline loops: CDR1 MNHNS, CDR2 SASEGT. The CDR3 loop reads CASILGPVEAFF. The CDR3, as DNA: TGTGCCAGCATCTTGGGACCCGTCGAAGCTTTCTTT.

The chain uses TRBV5-4 and TRBJ1-4; a weak D match, TRBD1 (5 bases). CDR3 length equals 12 residues. Germline lookup yields CDR1 SGHNT and CDR2 YYREEE (reference sequence). V shed 3 bases and J shed 11 bases, with 11 bases lying between them. The CDR3: CASSSSGAKLFF. The CDR3 nucleotides are TGTGCCAGCAGCTCAAGCGGGGCTAAACTGTTTTTT.

The chain links TRBV19 to TRBJ1-1; D may be TRBD1 (5 bases). The germline V gene encodes CDR1 LNHDA and CDR2 SQIVND (reference sequence). The CDR3 totals 15 residues. V lost 6 bases and J 7 bases, leaving 21 bases between the germline ends. This chain's CDR3 is CASRGDDDRYSEAFF. Written as DNA, the CDR3 is TGTGCCAGTAGAGGGGACGATGACCGGTATAGTGAAGCTTTCTTT.

This clonotype was picked up one time. This chain uses TRBV4-1 with TRBJ2-7; D gene unclear. The CDR3 covers 16 residues. Germline CDR1 and CDR2: MGHRA and YSYEKL. Trimming cost V 1 base and J 0 bases, with 13 bases left between them. The CDR3 DNA reads TGCGCCAGCAGCCAAGCCCCTCAATCCAGCTCCTACGAGCAGTACTTC. Its protein is CASSQAPQSSSYEQYF.

The V gene is TRBV19, the J gene TRBJ2-1, with 8 bases matching TRBD2. This CDR3 is 15 amino acids long. Germline values: CDR1 LNHDA, CDR2 SQIVND (reference sequence). V was pared by 7 bases and J by 2 bases, with 7 bases of the junction left unmatched. Here the CDR3 reads CASNPRGGPYNEQFF. The CDR3 DNA follows: TGTGCCAGTAATCCCCGGGGGGGACCCTACAATGAGCAGTTCTTC.

The gene calls are TRBV10-3 and TRBJ2-5; 12 bases line up with TRBD1. The CDR3 runs to 20 residues. In germline, CDR1 is ENHRY, CDR2 SYGVKD. V was clipped by 6 bases and J by 2 bases; unmatched bases: 19. The CDR3 region is CAISLIPPGQGAGEQETQYF. The CDR3 region has the DNA TGTGCCATCAGCCTCATCCCGCCGGGACAGGGGGCAGGTGAACAAGAGACCCAGTACTTC.

The rearrangement links TRBV6-1 to TRBJ1-6; TRBD1 agrees at 7 bases. CDR3 size: 17 residues. V lost 8 bases, J lost 7 bases, and 17 bases stayed unmatched. Germline lookup yields CDR1 MNHNS and CDR2 SASEGT. Here the CDR3 DNA reads TGTGCCAGCCGGGCCTGGACGTCCGGGACAGCGAATTCACCCCTCCACTTT. Amino acid sequence: CASRAWTSGTANSPLHF.

The chain combines TRBV20-1 with TRBJ1-2; 7 positions match TRBD1. Germline values: CDR1 DFQATT, CDR2 SNEGSKA (reference sequence). CDR3 size: 13 residues. V was pared by 3 bases and J by 4 bases, with 5 bases of the junction left unmatched. The CDR3, as DNA: TGCAGTGCTAGGGGGACAGAGTCCTATGGCTACACCTTC. This encodes CSARGTESYGYTF.

The chain joins TRBV7-6 to TRBJ2-7, with D perhaps matching TRBD1 (7 bases). CDR3 length equals 15 residues. Looked up from germline, CDR1 is SGHVS and CDR2 is FNYEAQ. V shed 6 bases and J shed 4 bases, with 19 bases lying between them. The CDR3 DNA reads as TGTGCCAGCAGTCACGGGGGACAGAGCCCTTACGAGCAGTACTTC. Translation gives CASSHGGQSPYEQYF.

The V gene is TRBV7-2, the J gene TRBJ2-1; D gene ambiguous. There are 14 residues in the CDR3. In germline, CDR1 is SGHTA, CDR2 FQGNSA. V was pared by 5 bases and J by 4 bases, with 12 bases between. This CDR3 reads CASSTGSIYNEQFF. The DNA of the CDR3 is TGTGCCAGCAGCACCGGATCCATATACAATGAGCAGTTCTTC.

The chain carries TRBV11-1 and TRBJ2-3; the D is unclear. Trimming took off 4 bases at V and 1 base at J, with 15 bases between the two ends. CDR3 length: 16 residues. In germline, CDR1 is SGHAT, CDR2 FQDESV (reference sequence). This CDR3 is CASSSHNRAGTDTQYF. DNA for the CDR3: TGTGCCAGCAGCTCCCACAATCGGGCGGGCACAGATACGCAGTATTTT.

The V and J genes are TRBV24-1 and TRBJ2-1; possible D gene TRBD1, 5 bases. The germline V and J ends were trimmed by 5 bases and 1 base, with 8 bases remaining between them. This CDR3 has 14 amino acids. The germline gives CDR1 KGHDR, CDR2 SFDVKD. CDR3 sequence (DNA): TGTGCCACCAGTGCGGCAGGGTCCTACAATGAGCAGTTCTTC. Translated: CATSAAGSYNEQFF.

A single count supports this clonotype. Here the CDR3 reads CASSYLETPYEQYF. The CDR3, as DNA: TGTGCCAGCAGTTACTTGGAGACACCCTACGAGCAGTACTTC. The J gene is TRBJ2-7, the V gene TRBV6-5; no firm D call. Trimming pared 1 base from V and 2 bases from J, leaving 9 bases between. The CDR3 covers 14 residues. Germline CDR1 reads MNHEY; CDR2 reads SVGAGI.

This sequence joins TRBV7-9 and TRBJ2-3, with D possibly being TRBD2 (5 bases). Germline CDR1 reads SEHNR; CDR2 reads FQNEAQ (reference sequence). With 3 bases removed from V and 8 bases from J, the gap between germline ends came to 9 bases. This CDR3 contains 12 residues. The CDR3: CASSLGGGTQYF. The CDR3 DNA reads as TGTGCCAGCAGCTTGGGTGGAGGTACGCAGTATTTT. Looking up the rest from reference TRBV7-9 and TRBJ2-3 gives the full variable domain: DTGVSQNPRHKITKRGQNVTFRCDPISEHNRLYWYRQTLGQGPEFLTYFQNEAQLEKSRLLSDRFSAERPKGSFSTLEIQRTEQGDSAMYLCASSLGGGTQYFGPGTRLTVL.

J is TRBJ2-1 and V is TRBV6-4, with D possibly TRBD2 on 5 matching bases. V dropped 4 bases and J dropped 8 bases, with 18 bases sitting between them. The CDR3 has 15 residues. Per the germline V gene, CDR1 is MRHNA and CDR2 is SNTAGT. The CDR3 is CASSGSAGPSHEQFF. The CDR3 DNA reads TGTGCCAGCAGTGGGAGTGCGGGTCCGTCCCATGAGCAGTTCTTC.

The chain is built from TRBV29-1 and TRBJ2-7; 7 nucleotides line up with TRBD2. The germline CDR1 and CDR2 sequences are SQVTM and ANQGSEA. This CDR3 contains 13 residues. V dropped 7 bases and J dropped 2; count of bases not matched to a gene: 8. CDR3 sequence: CSGTIAGAYEQYF. CDR3 sequence (DNA): TGCAGCGGCACCATAGCGGGCGCCTACGAGCAGTACTTC.

The chain uses TRBV27 and TRBJ1-5, with a tentative D call TRBD1 (5 bases). The V end lost 6 bases, the J end lost 4 bases, and 13 bases lay between the germline ends. Germline values: CDR1 MNHEY, CDR2 SMNVEV (reference sequence). The CDR3 loop spans 14 amino acids. For the CDR3, the DNA is TGTGCCAGCAGCCCCAGGGACGGGAATCAGCCCCAGCATTTT. The encoded protein is CASSPRDGNQPQHF.

The chain combines TRBV27 with TRBJ2-5; TRBD1 agrees at 12 bases. The CDR3 extends over 15 amino acids. CDR1 and CDR2 (germline): MNHEY, SMNVEV (reference sequence). The junction had 6 bases not matched to a gene; V was cut back by 6 bases and J by 4 bases. The CDR3 sequence is CASSRGQGAVETQYF. For the CDR3, the DNA is TGTGCCAGCAGCCGGGGACAGGGGGCGGTAGAGACCCAGTACTTC.

V usage is TRBV30 and J usage is TRBJ2-7; D uncertain. The CDR3 loop spans 12 amino acids. With 5 bases removed from V and 3 bases from J, the gap between germline ends came to 11 bases. Germline V gives CDR1 GTSNPN, CDR2 SVGIG (reference sequence). DNA for the CDR3: TGTGCCTGGCAAGACACTAACTACGAGCAGTACTTC. It is translated as CAWQDTNYEQYF. The full variable domain, its missing parts supplied by reference TRBV30 and TRBJ2-7, is SQTIHQWPATLVQPVGSPLSLECTVEGTSNPNLYWYRQAAGRGLQLLFYSVGIGQISSEVPQNLSASRPQDRQFILSSKKLLLSDSGFYLCAWQDTNYEQYFGPGTRLTVT.

In DNA, the CDR3 is TGTGCCAGTAACCAGGGGTCCCAAGAGACCCAGTACTTC. Its translation is CASNQGSQETQYF. This chain joins TRBV19 and TRBJ2-5; D possibly corresponds to TRBD1 (6 bases). Trimming took 7 bases from V and 1 from J, leaving 10 bases between them. Germline V gene data show CDR1 as LNHDA and CDR2 as SQIVND (reference sequence). This CDR3 contains 13 residues. Using reference TRBV19 and TRBJ2-5 for the parts outside the CDR3, the full variable domain is DGGITQSPKYLFRKEGQNVTLSCEQNLNHDAMYWYRQDPGQGLRLIYYSQIVNDFQKGDIAEGYSVSREKKESFPLTVTSAQKNPTAFYLCASNQGSQETQYFGPGTRLLVL.

V usage is TRBV9 and J usage is TRBJ2-5; TRBD1 aligns across 7 bases. This CDR3 has 16 residues. Germline V gene sequence: CDR1 SGDLS, CDR2 YYNGEE. With 2 bases clipped from V and 5 bases from J, the junction kept 12 bases outside the gene matches. Here the CDR3 reads CASSVSGTAGSETQYF. CDR3 sequence (DNA): TGTGCCAGCAGCGTTTCCGGGACAGCTGGTTCGGAGACCCAGTACTTC.